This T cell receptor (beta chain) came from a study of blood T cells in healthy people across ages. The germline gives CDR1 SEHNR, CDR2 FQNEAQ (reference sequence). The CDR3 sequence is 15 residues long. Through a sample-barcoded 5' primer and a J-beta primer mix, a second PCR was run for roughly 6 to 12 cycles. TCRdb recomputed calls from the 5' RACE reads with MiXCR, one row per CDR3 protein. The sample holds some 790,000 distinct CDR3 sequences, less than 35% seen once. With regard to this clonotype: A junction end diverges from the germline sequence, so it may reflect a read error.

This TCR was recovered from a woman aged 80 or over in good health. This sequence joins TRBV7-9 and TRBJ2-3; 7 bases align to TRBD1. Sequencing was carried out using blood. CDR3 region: CAGSLEGAELDTQYF. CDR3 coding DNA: TGTGCCGGCAGCTTAGAGGGGGCCGAATTAGATACGCAGTATTTT.